This TCR beta chain was captured in a study of CD8 T cells in Susac syndrome. Random hexamers were used to reverse transcribe an amount of about 0.45 to 1 ug RNA. Using its own MiXCR run on the immunoSEQ multiplex PCR reads, TCRdb lists one record per CDR3 protein. The sample lists roughly 150,000 distinct CDR3 sequences, roughly 94% occurring once. V dropped 5 bases and J dropped 2; count of bases not matched to a gene: 9. Germline CDR1 reads PRHDT; CDR2 reads FYEKMQ (reference sequence). This CDR3 comprises 16 residues. The receptor comes from a human donor with multiple sclerosis. V and J are TRBV13 and TRBJ1-2; 9 nucleotides align to TRBD1. The material sequenced was CD8+ T cells from PBMCs. The CDR3 loop reads CASSQSDRGGNYGYTF. As DNA, the CDR3 is TGTGCCAGCAGCCAGTCGGACAGGGGAGGGAACTATGGCTACACCTTC.